The clone carrying this T cell receptor beta chain was observed a handful of times. The antigen is undetermined. The CDR3 extends over 13 amino acids. With 8 bases removed from V and 0 bases from J, the gap between germline ends came to 11 bases. Germline lookup yields CDR1 SQVTM and CDR2 ANQGSEA. This sample is drawn from a study of identical twins. Overall study findings and caveats: Partly confounded zero-insertion analyses could result from invariant MAIT and iNKT cells.

Using its own MiXCR run on the 5' RACE reads, TCRdb lists one record per CDR3 protein. The sample lists hundreds of thousands of distinct CDR3 sequences; 21% were seen once. Every one of the donors was a healthy Caucasian. The sample was also reused in another study, on T cells expressing NK-cell markers. That investigation notes: In the group of eight sequenced donors, seven were HCMV-seropositive and one was seronegative. Restriction of the sorted population to alpha-beta TCR T cells was achieved in several experiments with an anti-gamma-delta TCR antibody.

This TCR came from a woman aged 18 to 35 in good health. The sequenced material came from PBMCs. The chain combines TRBV29-1 with TRBJ2-1, with no clear D. The CDR3 region has the DNA TGCAGCTTCAATCCGAGCTCCTACAATGAGCAGTTCTTC. This codes for CSFNPSSYNEQFF.